This T cell receptor beta chain originates from a study of post-analysis software for immune sequencing data. Study in general: Included among the disease courses, which were recorded for the cohort, were relapsing-remitting, secondary progressive and progressive-relapsing multiple sclerosis.

Presence of unique molecular identifiers characterized the TCR beta cDNA libraries. TCRdb re-called the PCR reads with MiXCR, one entry per CDR3 protein. The sample records hundreds of thousands of distinct CDR3 sequences, approximately 45% being singletons. About this clonotype: What it recognizes is unknown.

The study's findings and limits: A few TRBV segments appeared more often in patients than in controls, and TRBV5-6, TRBV5-1 and TRBV20-1 were among these. Analysis by F measure revealed that same-batch samples clustered strongly together.

Trimming took 6 bases from V and 1 from J, leaving 12 bases between them. CDR1 MNHEY and CDR2 SMNVEV come from the germline V gene (reference sequence). The CDR3 length is 14 residues. Sequencing was carried out using blood. The clonotype comes from a girl between 10 and 17 years old with multiple sclerosis. The chain couples TRBV27 to TRBJ1-1; perhaps TRBD1 as D (5 bases). The CDR3, as DNA: TGTGCCAGCAGCCCGGGACGGCAGAACACTGAAGCTTTCTTT. This codes for CASSPGRQNTEAFF.